This T cell receptor beta chain is from a study of blood T cells in healthy people across ages. The V end lost 6 bases, the J end lost 7 bases, and 15 bases lay between the germline ends. The CDR3 runs to 13 residues. Study results and caveats: A roughly linear age-dependent decrease characterized TCR beta diversity per million T cells.

Comments on this clonotype: The antigen remains undetermined.

With a J-beta primer mix and a sample-barcoded 5' primer, a second PCR ran about 7 to 11 cycles. CDR3-containing paired-end reads numbering at least 3 million came from each sample. TCRdb ran MiXCR on the 5' RACE reads and lists one entry per CDR3 protein. The data show about 1,600,000 distinct CDR3 sequences, approximately 42% seen once. Each sample yielded at least 5 micrograms of PBMC total RNA. V and J are TRBV12-3 or TRBV12-4 and TRBJ1-2; D perhaps matches TRBD1 (5 bases). Specimen: blood. This sequence was found in a woman between 18 and 30 years old in good health. In DNA, the CDR3 is TGTGCCAGCAGCGCAAAAGGGACTGGTGGCTACACCTTC. Translation gives CASSAKGTGGYTF.